This TCR beta chain is from a study of blood T cell repertoires in COVID-19 (dated by TCRdb to about 2020). Regarding the complete study: Collaborator samples came from the United States, Italy and Spain and covered acute and convalescent phases of COVID-19. The material from the prospective study consisted of cDNA or gDNA derived from T cells, B-cell-depleted T cells, or PBMCs. Deeply sampled blood TCRbeta repertoires from subjects exposed to, actively infected with, or recovered from COVID-19 were included in the dataset. The repertoires were released in a freely available public database intended as a resource for research on the immune response to SARS-CoV-2. The samples were drawn from two sources: the first 160 participants of the ongoing ImmuneRACE study, and about 1,300 subjects contributed by 6 global collaborators. A de-identified subject ID, COVID-19 status, age in years and sex were almost always included in the sample metadata. HLA class I and class II types, where available, came from metadata supplied by the sample provider rather than from assay-based typing.

TCRbeta CDR3 regions were amplified from genomic DNA using the immunoSEQ Assay, a bias-controlled multiplex PCR. As for the authors' bioinformatics: Within the assay, amplification of reference gene primers was used to estimate how many nucleated cells each sample contained. To quantify the absolute abundance of each unique TCRbeta CDR3 rearrangement, sequence reads were collapsed and filtered. Productive Simpson clonality was computed per sample as the square root of Simpson's diversity index over productive rearrangements. TCRdb mirrors the immuneACCESS table, restricted to in-frame sequences. Some clones are absent from its copies; in checked studies, under half trace to an unresolved V gene, and the reason for the others is unknown. The V and J calls and the clone size are those of that table, but D and trimming were determined from the DNA. This sample gives about 270,000 clones in total; roughly 93% of them show up just once. Clones ranked in the top ten supply 2% to 2.5% of the sample.

As to this clone: The clone's antigen remains unknown. Base qualities were left out, and no much larger clone turns up one base away.

In the prospective study, participants were 18 to 89 years old, resided in under 30 geographic areas of the United States, and were enrolled through a virtual design. Cohort assignment in the prospective study relied on participant-reported clinical history from a screening survey and a study questionnaire. In the prospective study, whole blood, serum and a nasopharyngeal or oropharyngeal swab were collected from each participant by mobile phlebotomists. Prospective study participants could optionally give additional blood draws and questionnaires over an approximately two-month period. Prospective study blood samples were shipped either frozen or at room temperature before DNA extraction. On the study overall, not on this receptor specifically: Clinical and demographic metadata were provided uncurated, with the amount varying by source and participant.

The CDR3 sequence holds 13 residues, the cysteine and phenylalanine included. The entry retains the CDR3 DNA only, 39 bases that are in frame from base 1. CDR1 MNHEY and CDR2 SMNVEV were looked up in the germline V gene (reference sequence). V and J are trimmed by 5 bases and 10 bases, and the gene matches miss 5 bases of the junction. Specimen: PBMCs or T cells enriched from blood (not recorded which). This sequence uses TRBV27 and TRBJ1-6; TRBD1 aligns with 7 central bases. This TCR came from a woman aged 40 to 50 with acute COVID-19. In nucleotides, the sequence is TGTGCCAGCAGTAGAGGGGGCGACTCACCCCTCCACTTT. Its translation reads: CASSRGGDSPLHF.